Listed here are 4 T cell receptor beta chains from one sample, sequenced in a study of shared clonotypes between healthy human individuals. Some clones are missing from TCRdb's copy, which holds only in-frame ones; the method was immunoSEQ multiplex PCR. The table includes roughly 2.1 million clones, roughly 91% detected once. CD45RO-negative CD8 cells positively selected for CCR7 made up the naive population, which excluded terminally differentiated effector memory CD45RA+ cells. The material sequenced was naive CD8+ T cells from PBMCs. The receptor source for this set is a man younger than 35 in good health. Some clones in this sample may be carry-over from other donors' samples.

This sequence joins TRBV27 and TRBJ2-7, with 7 bases lining up with TRBD1. V trimming: 2 bases; J trimming: 2 bases; junction bases outside the gene matches: 9. CDR1 MNHEY and CDR2 SMNVEV come from the germline V gene (reference sequence). The CDR3 spans 16 residues. The CDR3 sequence: CASSLAAGTATYEQYF. The DNA of the CDR3 is TGTGCCAGCAGTTTAGCGGCTGGGACAGCCACCTACGAGCAGTACTTC.

V is TRBV19 and J is TRBJ1-1; 8 nucleotides align to TRBD1. The CDR3 runs 16 residues. Germline CDR1 reads LNHDA; CDR2 reads SQIVND (reference sequence). Trimming at V came to 5 bases and at J to 0 bases, leaving 8 bases not matched to a gene. This CDR3 is CASSGRDRRMNTEAFF. CDR3 bases: TGTGCCAGTAGTGGAAGGGACAGGAGAATGAACACTGAAGCTTTCTTT.

The V call is TRBV5-6, the J call TRBJ2-1, with 9 bases aligning to TRBD2. There are 15 residues in the CDR3. Germline V lookup: CDR1 SGHDT, CDR2 YYEEEE. Germline trimming cut 1 base from V and 7 bases from J; bases unmatched to any gene: 6. CDR3 amino acids: CASSLSEREVNEQFF. In nucleotides, the CDR3 is TGTGCCAGCAGCTTGTCAGAGCGGGAGGTAAATGAGCAGTTCTTC.

J is TRBJ1-1 and V is TRBV15, with 7 bases lining up with TRBD1. This CDR3 spans 14 amino acids. V shed 1 base and J 4 bases; nucleotides not matched to a gene: 3. Germline V gene lookup returns CDR1 LNHNV and CDR2 YYDKDF (reference sequence). CDR3: CATSRGGTATEAFF. CDR3 sequence (DNA): TGTGCCACCAGCAGAGGGGGGACAGCCACTGAAGCTTTCTTT.